This T cell receptor (beta chain) was identified during a study of PD-1 blockade in mismatch repair-deficient tumors (dated by TCRdb to the late 2010s). Background on the whole study: Between September 2013 and September 2016, the trial enrolled roughly 85 consecutive patients with over 10 mismatch repair-deficient cancer types, every one of whom had been previously treated and was progressing. Deep sequencing of TCR CDR3 regions was used to track tumor-associated T cell clones in peripheral blood of patients responding to PD-1 blockade. What the authors observed across the whole study: Tumor-resident clones, often undetectable in blood before treatment, expanded rapidly after pembrolizumab and then contracted, generally before radiologic responses.

The sample's time point label is to be understood as: peripheral blood before pembrolizumab. For every enrolled patient, mismatch repair deficiency was confirmed by either polymerase chain reaction or immunohistochemistry. Three patients who responded to pembrolizumab therapy underwent TCR sequencing. In the phase II trial, pembrolizumab PD-1 blockade was tested prospectively in advanced mismatch repair-deficient cancers, no matter which tissue of origin the cancers came from. Peripheral blood T cell samples were gathered serially, both before PD-1 blockade started and at multiple time points afterward. Blood sampling times were expressed in weeks after the first pembrolizumab dose. Notes on this clone: It has no known antigen specificity. No per-base quality is available; no much larger clone lies one base away.

Trimming removed 5 bases from V and 7 bases from J; the gene matches leave 6 bases unexplained. In the germline V gene, CDR1 corresponds to SGHTA and CDR2 to FQGNSA. The CDR3, cysteine through phenylalanine, is 14 amino acids long. Only the CDR3 region is kept as DNA, spanning 42 bases read in frame from base 1. The library was produced with the immunoSEQ multiplex PCR assay. TCRdb obtained this table from immuneACCESS and retained in-frame rearrangements with V and J assigned. These tables miss some clones; where compared with another copy, unresolved V genes account for less than half of the shortfall, and the remainder is unexplained. For this sample there are under 50,000 clones; under 85% appear just once. The ten largest make up approximately 3.5% of the sample.

The sequenced sample was PBMCs, obtained before pembrolizumab treatment. The V and J genes are TRBV7-2 and TRBJ2-2, and TRBD2 aligns with 8 junction nucleotides. This clonotype was sampled from an adult with mismatch repair-deficient cancer. The CDR3 here reads CASSAAGGGGELFF. The nucleotides read TGTGCCAGCAGCGCTGCGGGAGGAGGCGGGGAGCTGTTTTTT. Beyond the CDR3, the reference TRBV7-2 and TRBJ2-2 genes provide the residues; the full variable domain reads: GAGVSQSPSNKVTEKGKDVELRCDPISGHTALYWYRQSLGQGLEFLIYFQGNSAPDKSGLPSDRFSAERTGGSVSTLTIQRTQQEDSAVYLCASSAAGGGGELFFGEGSRLTVL.